A selection of T cell receptor beta chains follows, all from one sample in a study of vaccination and CD4 T cells after COVID-19. TCRdb re-analysed the PCR reads in MiXCR, keeping a single row per CDR3 protein. The sample consists of about 24,000 distinct CDR3 sequences, around 42% of them appearing once. No antigen is known for these receptors. The source material was CD4+ T cells from blood, cultured in vitro, sampled about 7 months after SARS-CoV-2 vaccination. These receptor sequences come from a human donor who had recovered from COVID-19. The CDR3 runs from the conserved cysteine through the conserved F or W. The D gene is left open where the match is weak. Clone size is shown for a subset of rows, as once, few, many or a class of expanded clone.

d_call	v_call	clone_size	j_call	cdr3_aa	cdr3_nt
TRBD1	TRBV6-5	.	TRBJ2-1	CASSYSGQAYYNEQFF	TGTGCCAGCAGTTACTCGGGACAGGCTTACTACAATGAGCAGTTCTTC
.	TRBV5-4	.	TRBJ1-2	CASSEGPLGYTF	TGTGCCAGCAGCGAGGGACCTCTGGGCTACACCTTC
TRBD1	TRBV5-4	.	TRBJ2-5	CASSLKQGDETQYF	TGTGCCAGCAGCTTGAAGCAGGGGGATGAGACCCAGTACTTC
.	TRBV11-2	few	TRBJ1-2	CASSPPQGRSYGYTF	TGTGCCAGCAGTCCCCCACAGGGTCGGAGCTATGGCTACACCTTC
TRBD2	TRBV10-3	.	TRBJ2-7	CAIAGGSYEQYF	TGTGCCATAGCGGGAGGAAGCTACGAGCAGTACTTC
.	TRBV6-1	few	TRBJ2-5	CASSRQRGETQYF	TGTGCCAGCAGCCGACAGAGGGGAGAGACCCAGTACTTC
TRBD2	TRBV6-4	few	TRBJ2-1	CASSERENNEQFF	TGTGCCAGCAGTGAGCGGGAGAACAATGAGCAGTTCTTC
.	TRBV29-1	few	TRBJ2-5	CSVLLGWGGETQYF	TGCAGCGTTTTATTAGGGTGGGGAGGAGAGACCCAGTACTTC
.	TRBV18	.	TRBJ2-7	CASSPLGGPIEQYF	TGTGCCAGCTCCCCGCTGGGAGGACCCATTGAGCAGTACTTC
TRBD2	TRBV12-3/TRBV12-4	.	TRBJ2-5	CASKGTSGETQYF	TGTGCCAGCAAGGGGACTAGCGGAGAGACCCAGTACTTC
.	TRBV27	.	TRBJ2-1	CASSPREGSYNEQFF	TGTGCCAGCAGTCCCAGGGAAGGATCCTACAATGAGCAGTTCTTC
.	TRBV20-1	.	TRBJ2-5	CSARTVKETQYF	TGCAGTGCTAGGACAGTTAAAGAGACCCAGTACTTC
.	TRBV7-2	.	TRBJ2-3	CASSSADTQYF	TGTGCCAGCAGCTCCGCAGATACGCAGTATTTT
TRBD2	TRBV7-2	.	TRBJ2-1	CASNRGTSGRNEQFF	TGTGCCAGCAACAGAGGGACTAGCGGACGTAATGAGCAGTTCTTC
.	TRBV29-1	.	TRBJ2-3	CSVDGGSDTQYF	TGCAGCGTTGACGGGGGCTCAGATACGCAGTATTTT
TRBD2	TRBV7-2	few	TRBJ2-7	CASSLGRGRAWEQYF	TGTGCCAGCAGCTTAGGCCGCGGGAGGGCCTGGGAGCAGTACTTC
.	TRBV29-1	.	TRBJ1-5	CSVEGGQPQHF	TGCAGCGTTGAAGGGGGTCAGCCCCAGCATTTT
TRBD1	TRBV5-1	.	TRBJ1-6	CASSITGQGDNSPLHF	TGCGCCAGCAGCATAACGGGACAGGGGGATAATTCACCCCTCCACTTT
.	TRBV7-8	few	TRBJ1-5	CASSLLPGANQPQHF	TGTGCCAGCAGCTTATTGCCGGGGGCGAATCAGCCCCAGCATTTT
TRBD1	TRBV6-1	few	TRBJ1-2	CASSSIPGTANNYGYTF	TGTGCCAGCAGCAGTATCCCCGGGACAGCCAATAACTATGGCTACACCTTC
TRBD2	TRBV28	.	TRBJ2-7	CASRYGGGYSYEQYF	TGTGCCAGCAGATATGGGGGGGGGTACTCCTACGAGCAGTACTTC
TRBD1	TRBV27	.	TRBJ2-7	CARSRDRVYEQYF	TGTGCCCGCTCGCGGGACAGGGTTTACGAGCAGTACTTC
.	TRBV15	few	TRBJ2-7	CATSRPTTSSEQYF	TGTGCCACCAGCAGACCGACCACGAGTAGCGAGCAGTACTTC
.	TRBV6-1	.	TRBJ2-5	CASSEGETQYF	TGTGCCAGCAGTGAAGGAGAGACCCAGTACTTC
.	TRBV5-1	.	TRBJ1-1	CASSLSGNSRTEAFF	TGCGCCAGCAGCTTGAGCGGGAACAGTAGGACTGAAGCTTTCTTT
.	TRBV19	.	TRBJ2-7	CASRDLGEQYF	TGTGCCAGTAGAGACCTAGGCGAGCAGTACTTC
.	TRBV5-4	.	TRBJ1-6	CASSFMSVVDSPLHF	TGTGCCAGCAGCTTCATGTCGGTAGTCGATTCACCCCTCCACTTT
.	TRBV28	.	TRBJ2-7	CASSLSPQIYEQYF	TGTGCCAGCAGTTTATCCCCACAGATCTACGAGCAGTACTTC
.	TRBV20-1	.	TRBJ1-6	CSASSGQQNSPLHF	TGCAGTGCTAGTTCCGGACAACAGAATTCACCCCTCCACTTT
.	TRBV28	.	TRBJ2-3	CASSGDFTDTQYF	TGTGCCAGCAGTGGGGACTTCACAGATACGCAGTATTTT
.	TRBV5-1	.	TRBJ2-5	CASSGDPREETQYF	TGCGCCAGCAGCGGGGACCCTAGGGAAGAGACCCAGTACTTC
.	TRBV28	few	TRBJ1-2	CASSPAPGERDGYTF	TGTGCCAGCAGCCCAGCCCCCGGGGAGAGGGATGGCTACACCTTC
.	TRBV19	.	TRBJ2-4	CASSISRRGIQYF	TGTGCCAGTAGTATTAGTCGAAGAGGGATTCAGTACTTC
.	TRBV7-9	.	TRBJ1-2	CASSPDGYYGYTF	TGTGCCAGCAGCCCCGACGGATACTATGGCTACACCTTC
.	TRBV28	.	TRBJ2-5	CASSSRRPETQYF	TGTGCCAGCAGTAGCCGTCGGCCGGAGACCCAGTACTTC
.	TRBV6-1	.	TRBJ1-6	CATIASSYNSPLHF	TGTGCCACCATCGCGAGCTCCTATAATTCACCCCTCCACTTT
.	TRBV27	few	TRBJ2-7	CASSARPQGRYYF	TGTGCCAGCAGTGCCCGACCTCAGGGGCGGTACTACTTC
TRBD2	TRBV6-5	.	TRBJ2-5	CASSYSSGLAGGQETQYF	TGTGCCAGCAGTTACTCGTCTGGACTAGCGGGAGGCCAAGAGACCCAGTACTTC
TRBD1	TRBV28	.	TRBJ1-5	CASSQARGTGNQPQHF	TGTGCCAGCAGTCAGGCTAGAGGGACAGGCAATCAGCCCCAGCATTTT
TRBD1	TRBV6-1	.	TRBJ1-1	CASSPPWTGVNTEAFF	TGTGCCAGCAGCCCACCCTGGACAGGAGTGAACACTGAAGCTTTCTTT